The T cell receptor beta chain under discussion was sequenced for a study of blood T cell repertoires in COVID-19. Study-wide background: COVID-19 samples, acute and convalescent, were from the United States, Italy and Spain.

In the original analysis: Scientists estimated how many nucleated cells there were by amplifying reference gene primers. Profiling relied on immunoSEQ multiplex PCR, and the TCRdb table lists in-frame clones only, not all of them. The V and J calls and clone size were taken over from that table, and D and trimming were inferred from the DNA. The profile shows about 330,000 clones, 88% of them singletons. The germline V gene has CDR1 SNHLY and CDR2 FYNNEI. The CDR3 totals 12 residues. The V and J ends lost 5 bases and 4 bases respectively, with 8 bases between them. The sequence came from a man aged 30 to 45 who had recovered from COVID-19. Specimen: PBMCs or T cells enriched from blood (not recorded which). The chain combines TRBV2 with TRBJ1-1; D perhaps matches TRBD1 (6 bases). The CDR3 reads CASSLRGTEAFF. In nucleotides, the CDR3 is TGTGCCAGCAGTCTCAGGGGCACTGAAGCTTTCTTT.